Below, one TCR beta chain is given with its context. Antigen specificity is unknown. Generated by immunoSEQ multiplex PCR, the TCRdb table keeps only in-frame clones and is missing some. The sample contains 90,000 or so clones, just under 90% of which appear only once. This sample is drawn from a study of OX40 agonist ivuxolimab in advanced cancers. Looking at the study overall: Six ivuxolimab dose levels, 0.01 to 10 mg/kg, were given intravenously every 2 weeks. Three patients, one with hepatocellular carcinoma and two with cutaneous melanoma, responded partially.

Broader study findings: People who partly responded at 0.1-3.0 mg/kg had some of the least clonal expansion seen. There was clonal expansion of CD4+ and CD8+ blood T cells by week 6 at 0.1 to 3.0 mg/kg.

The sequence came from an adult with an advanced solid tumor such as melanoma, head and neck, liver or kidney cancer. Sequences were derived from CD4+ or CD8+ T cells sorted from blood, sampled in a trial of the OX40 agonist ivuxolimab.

The CDR3 DNA is TGTGCCAGCAGCTCCACTACGGGACGGAGACAGAACACCGGGGAGCTGTTTTTT. Translation: CASSSTTGRRQNTGELFF. The rearrangement joins TRBV5-6 to TRBJ2-2; D might be TRBD1 or TRBD2, each matching 5 bases. V shed 3 bases and J shed 1 base, with 19 bases lying between them. The CDR3 is 18 residues long. In germline, CDR1 is SGHDT, CDR2 YYEEEE.